The clone carrying this T cell receptor (beta chain) was picked up one time. These data are taken from a study of blood T cell repertoires in COVID-19. Study at large: The analysed material was cDNA or gDNA that came from T cells, B-cell-depleted T cells, or PBMCs.

The CDR3 has 14 residues. Germline V gene data show CDR1 as MRHNA and CDR2 as SNTAGT. Trimming took 5 bases from V and 4 from J; bases not matched to a gene: 5. In the original analysis: Cell counts per sample came from amplifying reference gene primers. TCRdb's table, derived via immunoSEQ multiplex PCR, lists solely in-frame clones and lacks some. V and J calls and clone size follow that table, whereas D and trimming were derived from the DNA. The sample shows 210,000 or so clones, roughly 86% of them seen only once. The sequencing input was peripheral blood. This chain links TRBV6-4 with TRBJ2-1; 7 nucleotides align to TRBD2. The clonotype comes from a woman aged 40 to 50 with acute or convalescent COVID-19. The CDR3 sequence is CASSLGGGYNEQFF. The CDR3 DNA reads TGTGCCAGCAGTCTTGGGGGGGGATACAATGAGCAGTTCTTC.